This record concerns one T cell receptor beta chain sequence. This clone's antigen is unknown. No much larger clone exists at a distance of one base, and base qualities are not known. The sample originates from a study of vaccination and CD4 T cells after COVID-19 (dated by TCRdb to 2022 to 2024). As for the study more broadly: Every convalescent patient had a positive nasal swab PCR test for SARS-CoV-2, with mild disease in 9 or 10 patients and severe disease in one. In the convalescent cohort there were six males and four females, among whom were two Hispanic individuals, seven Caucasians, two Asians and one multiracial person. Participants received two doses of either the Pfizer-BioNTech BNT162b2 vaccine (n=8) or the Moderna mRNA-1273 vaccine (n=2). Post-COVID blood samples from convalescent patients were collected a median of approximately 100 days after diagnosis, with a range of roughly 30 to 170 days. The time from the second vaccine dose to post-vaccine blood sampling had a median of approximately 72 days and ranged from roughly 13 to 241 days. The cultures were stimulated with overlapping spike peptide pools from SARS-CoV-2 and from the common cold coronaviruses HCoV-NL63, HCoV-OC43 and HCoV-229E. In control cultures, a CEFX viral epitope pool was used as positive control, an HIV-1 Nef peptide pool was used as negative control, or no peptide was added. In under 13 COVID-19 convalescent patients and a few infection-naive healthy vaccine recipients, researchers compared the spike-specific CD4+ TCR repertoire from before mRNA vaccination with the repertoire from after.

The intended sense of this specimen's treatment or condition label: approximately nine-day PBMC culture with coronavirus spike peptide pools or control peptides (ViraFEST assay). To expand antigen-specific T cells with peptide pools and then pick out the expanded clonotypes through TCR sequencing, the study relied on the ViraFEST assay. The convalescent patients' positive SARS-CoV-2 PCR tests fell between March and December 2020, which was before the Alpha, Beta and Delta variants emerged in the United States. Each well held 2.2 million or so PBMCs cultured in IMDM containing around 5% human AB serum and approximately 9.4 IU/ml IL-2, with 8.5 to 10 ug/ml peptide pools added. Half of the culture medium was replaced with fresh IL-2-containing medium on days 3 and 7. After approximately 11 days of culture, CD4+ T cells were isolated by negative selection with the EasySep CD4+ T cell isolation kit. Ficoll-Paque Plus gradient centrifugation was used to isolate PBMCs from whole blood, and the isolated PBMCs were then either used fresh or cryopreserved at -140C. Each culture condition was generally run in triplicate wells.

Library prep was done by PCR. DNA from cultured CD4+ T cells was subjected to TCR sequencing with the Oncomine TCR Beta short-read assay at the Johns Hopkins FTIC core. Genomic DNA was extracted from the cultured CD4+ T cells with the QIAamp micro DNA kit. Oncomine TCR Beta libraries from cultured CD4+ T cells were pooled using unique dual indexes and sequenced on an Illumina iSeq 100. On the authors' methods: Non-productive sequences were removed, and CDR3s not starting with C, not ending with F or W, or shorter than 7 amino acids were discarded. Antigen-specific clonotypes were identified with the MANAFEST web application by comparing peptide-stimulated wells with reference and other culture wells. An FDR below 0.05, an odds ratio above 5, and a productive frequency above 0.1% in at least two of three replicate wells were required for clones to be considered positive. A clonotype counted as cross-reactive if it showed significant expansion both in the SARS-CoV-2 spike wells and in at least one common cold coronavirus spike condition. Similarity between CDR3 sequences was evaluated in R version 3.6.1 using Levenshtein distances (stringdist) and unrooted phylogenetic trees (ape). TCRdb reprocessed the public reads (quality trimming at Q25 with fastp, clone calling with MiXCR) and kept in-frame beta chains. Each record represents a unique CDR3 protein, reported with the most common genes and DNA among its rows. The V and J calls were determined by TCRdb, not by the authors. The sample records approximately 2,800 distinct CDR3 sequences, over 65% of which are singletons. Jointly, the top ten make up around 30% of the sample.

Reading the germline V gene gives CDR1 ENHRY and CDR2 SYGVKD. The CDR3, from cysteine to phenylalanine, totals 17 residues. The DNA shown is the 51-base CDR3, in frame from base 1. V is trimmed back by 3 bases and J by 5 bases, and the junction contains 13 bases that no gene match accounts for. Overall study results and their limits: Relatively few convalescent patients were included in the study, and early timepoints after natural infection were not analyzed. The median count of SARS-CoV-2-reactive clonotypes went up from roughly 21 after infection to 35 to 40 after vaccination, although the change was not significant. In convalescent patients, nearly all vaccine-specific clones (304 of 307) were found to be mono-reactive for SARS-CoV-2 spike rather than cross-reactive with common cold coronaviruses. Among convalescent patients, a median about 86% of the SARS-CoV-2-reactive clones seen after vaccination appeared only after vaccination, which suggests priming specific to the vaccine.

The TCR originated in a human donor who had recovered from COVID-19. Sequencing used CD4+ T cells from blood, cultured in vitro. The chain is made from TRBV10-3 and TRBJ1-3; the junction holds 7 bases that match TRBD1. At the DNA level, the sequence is TGTGCCATCAGTGAAGGTCTGGTGCAGGACAGGCGAAACACCATATATTTT. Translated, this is CAISEGLVQDRRNTIYF.